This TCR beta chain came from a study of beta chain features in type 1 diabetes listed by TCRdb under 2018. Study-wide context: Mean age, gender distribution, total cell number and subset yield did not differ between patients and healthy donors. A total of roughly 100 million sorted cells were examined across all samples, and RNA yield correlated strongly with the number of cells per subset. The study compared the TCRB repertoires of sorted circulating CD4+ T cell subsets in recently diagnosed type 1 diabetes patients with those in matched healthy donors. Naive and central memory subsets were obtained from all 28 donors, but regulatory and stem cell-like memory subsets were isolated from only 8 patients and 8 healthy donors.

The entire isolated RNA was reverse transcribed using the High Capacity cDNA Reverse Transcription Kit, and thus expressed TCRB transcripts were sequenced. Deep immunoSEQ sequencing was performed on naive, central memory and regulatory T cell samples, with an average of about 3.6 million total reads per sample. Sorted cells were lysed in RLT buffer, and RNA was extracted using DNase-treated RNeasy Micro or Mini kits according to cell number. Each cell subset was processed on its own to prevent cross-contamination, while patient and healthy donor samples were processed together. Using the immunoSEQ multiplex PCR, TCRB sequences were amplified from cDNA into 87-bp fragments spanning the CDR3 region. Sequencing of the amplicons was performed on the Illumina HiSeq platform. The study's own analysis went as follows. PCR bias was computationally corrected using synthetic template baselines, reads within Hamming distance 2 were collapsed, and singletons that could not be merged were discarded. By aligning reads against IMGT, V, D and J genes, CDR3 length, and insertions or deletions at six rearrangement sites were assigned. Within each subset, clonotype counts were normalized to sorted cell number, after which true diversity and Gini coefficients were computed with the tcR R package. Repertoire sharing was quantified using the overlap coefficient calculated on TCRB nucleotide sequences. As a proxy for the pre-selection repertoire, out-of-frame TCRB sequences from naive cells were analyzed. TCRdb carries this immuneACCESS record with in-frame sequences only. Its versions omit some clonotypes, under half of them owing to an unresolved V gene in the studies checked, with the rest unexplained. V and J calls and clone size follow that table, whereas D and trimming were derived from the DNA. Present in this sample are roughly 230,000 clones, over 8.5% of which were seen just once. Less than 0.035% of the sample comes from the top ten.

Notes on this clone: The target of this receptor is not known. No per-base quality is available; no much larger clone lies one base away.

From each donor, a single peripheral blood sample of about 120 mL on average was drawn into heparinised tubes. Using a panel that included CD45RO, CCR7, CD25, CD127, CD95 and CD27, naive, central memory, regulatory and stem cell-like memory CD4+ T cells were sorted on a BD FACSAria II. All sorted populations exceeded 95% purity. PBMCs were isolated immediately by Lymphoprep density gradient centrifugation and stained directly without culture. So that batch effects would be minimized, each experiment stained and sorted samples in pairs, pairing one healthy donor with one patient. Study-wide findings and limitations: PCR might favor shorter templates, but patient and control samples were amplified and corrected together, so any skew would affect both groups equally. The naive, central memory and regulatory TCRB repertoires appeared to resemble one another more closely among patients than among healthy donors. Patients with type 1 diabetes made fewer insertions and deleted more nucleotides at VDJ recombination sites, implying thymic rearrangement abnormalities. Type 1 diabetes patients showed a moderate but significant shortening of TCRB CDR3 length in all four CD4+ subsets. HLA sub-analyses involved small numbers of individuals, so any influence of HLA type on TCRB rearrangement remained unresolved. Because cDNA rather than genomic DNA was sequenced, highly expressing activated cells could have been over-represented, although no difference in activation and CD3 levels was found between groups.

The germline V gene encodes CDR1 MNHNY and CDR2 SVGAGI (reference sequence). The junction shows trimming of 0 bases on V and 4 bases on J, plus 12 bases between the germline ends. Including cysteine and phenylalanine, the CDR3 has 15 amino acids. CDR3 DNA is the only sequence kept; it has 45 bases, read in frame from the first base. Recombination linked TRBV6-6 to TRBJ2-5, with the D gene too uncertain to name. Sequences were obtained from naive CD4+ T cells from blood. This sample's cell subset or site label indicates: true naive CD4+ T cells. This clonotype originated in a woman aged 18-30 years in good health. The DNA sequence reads TGTGCCAGCAGTTACTCTCCAGGAATATTAGAGACCCAGTACTTC. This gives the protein CASSYSPGILETQYF.